The clone carrying this T cell receptor beta chain was seen only a few times. Its antigen remains unknown. This sample was included in a study of T cells in Graves' hyperthyroidism and ophthalmopathy. The source material, RNA transcripts, was used to amplify TCR beta CDR3 regions. TCR CDR3 underwent first-round RT-PCR with the HTBI primer set. MiXCR, applied by TCRdb to the multiplex PCR reads, yields one record per CDR3 protein. The profile covers about 340,000 distinct CDR3 sequences, with roughly 18% appearing a single time and under 55% taken by the ten largest. Germline lookup yields CDR1 DFQATT and CDR2 SNEGSKA (reference sequence). The CDR3 runs to 14 residues. V gave up 6 bases and J gave up 8 bases; unmatched junction bases: 12. General study points: Model predictions of ophthalmopathy came a median approximately 6 months before onset.

Graves' hyperthyroidism is called stable when ophthalmopathy does not progress within 18 months. Thyroid ultrasound, orbital computed tomography, clinical symptoms, and serum thyroxine and TRAb underpinned diagnoses. The source of the PBMCs was 10 ml of fresh peripheral blood. The sample taken for sequencing was blood. The source of this sequence is a woman aged 45-60 years with Graves' hyperthyroidism. The V and J genes are TRBV20-1 and TRBJ1-4; 7 nucleotides align to TRBD1. CDR3 sequence reads: CSAKTGVGKEKLFF. The CDR3 coding sequence is TGCAGTGCAAAAACAGGGGTCGGCAAAGAAAAACTGTTTTTT.